This passage covers 9 T cell receptor beta chains from one sample sequenced in a study of OX40 agonist ivuxolimab in advanced cancers. The library was made by the immunoSEQ multiplex PCR assay. TCRdb re-hosts the immuneACCESS table, in-frame sequences only. Its copies lack some clones; in the studies checked, an unresolved V gene accounts for under half of them, and the cause for the rest is not known. Counted in this sample were 45,000 to 50,000 clones; about 88% of them appeared once. About 54% of the sample is taken by the ten largest. Specimen: CD4+ or CD8+ T cells sorted from blood, collected in a trial of the OX40 agonist ivuxolimab. These receptors all stem from an adult with an advanced solid tumor such as melanoma, head and neck, liver or kidney cancer.

The V and J genes are TRBV2 and TRBJ1-5; unclear D gene. The CDR3 totals 13 residues. Germline values: CDR1 SNHLY, CDR2 FYNNEI. V was pared by 6 bases and J by 4 bases, with 10 bases between. DNA of the CDR3: TGTGCCAGCAGCCAGGAGCTGAATCAGCCCCAGCATTTT. It encodes CASSQELNQPQHF.

V usage is TRBV19 and J usage is TRBJ2-1; D gene ambiguous. The V and J ends lost 5 bases and 2 bases respectively, with 13 bases between them. The germline gives CDR1 LNHDA, CDR2 SQIVND (reference sequence). The CDR3 has 15 residues. The CDR3 bases are TGTGCCAGTAGTCCGAGTTCCGGTGCCTACAATGAGCAGTTCTTC. Its translation: CASSPSSGAYNEQFF.

The V gene is TRBV5-1, the J gene TRBJ2-5, with 13 bases that match TRBD2. Unmatched junction bases numbered 7, after V lost 4 bases and J lost 4 bases. Germline-derived CDR1 and CDR2 are SGHRS and YFSETQ. CDR3 length equals 16 residues. The CDR3 spells CASSHTSGGASETQYF. CDR3 sequence (DNA): TGCGCCAGCAGCCATACTAGCGGGGGGGCTTCAGAGACCCAGTACTTC.

This clone was picked up one time. The chain employs TRBV11-2 and TRBJ1-1, with a possible D match to TRBD1 (5 bases). The CDR3 is 14 residues long. Germline V lookup: CDR1 SGHAT, CDR2 FQNNGV. Trimming cost V 5 bases and J 4 bases, with 14 bases left between them. CDR3 coding DNA: TGTGCCAGCAGCGGGGCCCGCCACGGCACTGAAGCTTTCTTT. It encodes CASSGARHGTEAFF.

The chain carries TRBV6-1 and TRBJ1-5; TRBD1 agrees at 9 bases. Germline values: CDR1 MNHNS, CDR2 SASEGT. The CDR3 is made up of 15 amino acids. The J segment lost 0 bases and the V segment lost 8 bases, leaving 5 bases of the junction unmatched. CDR3 residues: CASVWTGDSNQPQHF. In DNA form, the CDR3 reads TGTGCCAGCGTTTGGACAGGGGATAGCAATCAGCCCCAGCATTTT.

The rearrangement uses TRBV7-2 and TRBJ2-7, with 11 bases aligning to TRBD2. Germline values: CDR1 SGHTA, CDR2 FQGNSA. CDR3 length equals 14 residues. The ends lost 5 bases at V and 4 bases at J; junction bases unmatched: 4. This chain's CDR3 is CASSRGLAVYEQYF. The CDR3 nucleotides read TGTGCCAGCAGCCGGGGACTAGCGGTTTACGAGCAGTACTTC.

The genes are TRBV27 and TRBJ1-2, with 8 bases lining up with TRBD1. This CDR3 spans 13 amino acids. Germline loops: CDR1 MNHEY, CDR2 SMNVEV (reference sequence). The V and J ends lost 4 bases and 8 bases, in that order; junction bases with no gene match: 6. The chain's CDR3 is CASSSPGGRGYTF. CDR3 DNA sequence: TGTGCCAGCAGTTCCCCAGGGGGCCGGGGCTACACCTTC.

The chain joins TRBV10-1 to TRBJ2-3, with D possibly being TRBD2 (6 bases). The CDR3 covers 12 residues. Germline V gives CDR1 WNHNN, CDR2 SYGVQD (reference sequence). Trimming left V 9 bases short and J 5 bases short, with 12 bases between. For the CDR3, the DNA is TGCGCCAGTATTGGTAGCGGAGATACGCAGTATTTT. This translates into CASIGSGDTQYF.

The chain combines TRBV2 with TRBJ2-7, with no clear D. The CDR3 spans 13 residues. Trimming removed 3 bases at V and 3 bases at J, with 9 bases between. Germline CDR1 reads SNHLY; CDR2 reads FYNNEI. CDR3 region: CASSEYLSYEQYF. The CDR3 DNA follows: TGTGCCAGCAGTGAGTACTTGAGCTACGAGCAGTACTTC.